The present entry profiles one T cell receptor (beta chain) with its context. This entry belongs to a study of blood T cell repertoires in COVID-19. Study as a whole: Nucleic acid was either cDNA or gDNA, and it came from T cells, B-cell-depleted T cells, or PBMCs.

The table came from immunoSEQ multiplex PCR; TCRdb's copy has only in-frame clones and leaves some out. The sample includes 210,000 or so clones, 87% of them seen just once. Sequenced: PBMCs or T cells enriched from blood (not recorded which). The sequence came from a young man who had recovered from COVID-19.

The CDR3, as DNA: TGTGCCAGCAGTCTAACAGGGGGGACATATGGCTACACCTTC. The encoded protein is CASSLTGGTYGYTF. V usage is TRBV6-5 and J usage is TRBJ1-2; 8 bases fit TRBD1. Per germline, CDR1 MNHEY and CDR2 SVGAGI. V shed 5 bases, J shed 5 bases, and the junction held 7 bases outside the gene matches. The CDR3 has 14 residues.